The 27 T cell receptor beta chains below were found in one sample sequenced in a study of regulatory T cells in long-lasting Graves disease. Researchers made TCR beta libraries by using iRepertoire HTBI primers and running Arm-PCR on CDR3 regions. One entry per CDR3 protein results from TCRdb running MiXCR on the multiplex PCR reads. The sample holds roughly 420,000 distinct CDR3 sequences; about a sixth are singletons and the top ten take about 20%. Time point denoted: newly diagnosed GD, antithyroid drugs for less than 3 months. PBMCs were the source of the RNA used for TCR sequencing. Sequencing used peripheral blood mononuclear cells (PBMCs), obtained at new diagnosis, from a patient treated with antithyroid drugs. These receptors came from a female donor with Graves disease.

This rearrangement joins TRBV27 to TRBJ1-2; D call uncertain. V lost 3 bases and J lost 3, with 8 bases in between. This CDR3 has 13 residues. Germline V gives CDR1 MNHEY, CDR2 SMNVEV (reference sequence). The CDR3 DNA sequence: TGTGCCAGCAGTTTGCACGGAGACTATGGCTACACCTTC. Its protein product is CASSLHGDYGYTF.

Points on this clonotype: A much larger clone is a single base away; this may be a read error. The chain joins TRBV28 to TRBJ2-7; 7 nucleotides line up with TRBD1. There are 12 residues in the CDR3. CDR1 MDHEN and CDR2 SYDVKM come from the germline V gene. Trimming cost V 8 bases and J 5 bases; bases outside gene matches: 6. The CDR3 sequence: CASETGIHEQYF. DNA of the CDR3: TGTGCCAGCGAGACAGGGATCCACGAGCAGTACTTC.

Turning to this clonotype: This may be a read error, as it is one base from a much larger clone. The V gene is TRBV7-9, the J gene TRBJ2-1; 7 bases align to TRBD1. The length of the CDR3 is 14 residues. Germline assignment: CDR1 SEHNR and CDR2 FQNEAQ (reference sequence). The CDR3 DNA sequence: TGTGCCAGCGGCTTAGAGGGACAGCACAATGAGCAGTTCTTC. Amino acid sequence: CASGLEGQHNEQFF.

This clonotype was recorded at least ten times. In DNA, the CDR3 is TGTGCCAGCAGCACCCCCCGGGTCCTCTACGAGCAGTACTTC. Protein: CASSTPRVLYEQYF. The chain combines TRBV7-3 with TRBJ2-7; D is undetermined. Per the germline V gene, CDR1 is SGHTA and CDR2 is FQGTGA. The CDR3 extends over 14 amino acids. Trimming removed 5 bases from V and 3 bases from J, with 14 bases in between. The full variable domain, with the rest looked up from reference TRBV7-3 and TRBJ2-7, is GAGVSQTPSNKVTEKGKYVELRCDPISGHTALYWYRQSLGQGPEFLIYFQGTGAADDSGLPNDRFFAVRPEGSVSTLKIQRTERGDSAVYLCASSTPRVLYEQYFGPGTRLTVT.

Worth noting for this clonotype: One base away lies a much larger clone, so this may be a sequencing read error. This chain joins TRBV18 and TRBJ2-3; possibly TRBD2 for D (6 bases). The CDR3 runs to 14 residues. V was trimmed by 7 bases and J by 2 bases, leaving 13 bases between them. CDR1 is KGHSH and CDR2 is LQKENI in the germline V gene. This CDR3 reads CASLPWDSTDTQYF. Here the CDR3 DNA reads TGTGCCAGCTTACCCTGGGACTCCACAGATACGCAGTATTTT.

This clonotype occurred many times. This rearrangement joins TRBV2 to TRBJ2-3, with 7 bases identical to TRBD2. Germline assignment: CDR1 SNHLY and CDR2 FYNNEI. This CDR3 is 15 amino acids long. The V gene end was trimmed by 6 bases and the J gene end by 0 bases; junction bases not matched to a gene: 6. CDR3 coding DNA: TGTGCCAGCAGCCAAAGCGGGGTGAGCACAGATACGCAGTATTTT. Its protein product is CASSQSGVSTDTQYF.

This clonotype was recorded many times. The rearrangement uses TRBV6-1 and TRBJ2-1, with TRBD2 matching 7 bases. V lost 3 bases and J lost 6; bases outside the gene matches: 8. The CDR3 has 15 amino acids. Germline values: CDR1 MNHNS, CDR2 SASEGT. The CDR3 DNA reads as TGTGCCAGCAGTGATTCGGGAGGAGTGGGCAATGAGCAGTTCTTC. Amino acids: CASSDSGGVGNEQFF.

This sequence joins TRBV19 and TRBJ2-3; no reliable D call. CDR1 is LNHDA and CDR2 is SQIVND in the germline V gene (reference sequence). The CDR3 runs to 13 residues. Trimming cost V 8 bases and J 5 bases, with 14 bases left between them. CDR3 in amino acids: CASRQLPGDTQYF. The CDR3 bases are TGTGCCAGTCGGCAGCTACCCGGAGATACGCAGTATTTT.

This clonotype was seen ten or more times. This chain joins TRBV12-3 or TRBV12-4 and TRBJ1-6, with no clear D. The V and J ends lost 1 base and 7 bases respectively, with 5 bases between them. The CDR3 is 13 amino acids. The CDR3 nucleotides read TGTGCCAGCAGTTTAGGAGGAAATTCACCCCTCCACTTT. Its protein product is CASSLGGNSPLHF.

The V call is TRBV19, the J call TRBJ1-2; tentative D call: TRBD1 (6 bases). This CDR3 is built from 15 residues. Trimming left V 2 bases short and J 7 bases short, with 17 bases between. CDR1 is LNHDA and CDR2 is SQIVND in the germline V gene (reference sequence). The CDR3 region is CASSIQSQGNSGYTF. The CDR3 DNA reads as TGTGCCAGTAGTATACAGTCGCAGGGGAACAGTGGCTACACCTTC.

Many counts were recorded for this clonotype. The chain uses TRBV27 and TRBJ2-5; the D gene is possibly TRBD1 (6 bases). Trimming removed 6 bases at V and 2 bases at J, with 7 bases between. CDR1 is MNHEY, CDR2 SMNVEV, per germline (reference sequence). This CDR3 contains 12 residues. CDR3 region: CASRGAQETQYF. The CDR3 region has the DNA TGTGCCAGCAGGGGGGCACAAGAGACCCAGTACTTC.

This clonotype was seen at least ten times. This rearrangement joins TRBV28 to TRBJ2-1; 9 bases fit TRBD1. This CDR3 is built from 16 residues. CDR1 MDHEN and CDR2 SYDVKM come from the germline V gene. V lost 3 bases, J lost 5 bases, and 8 bases stayed unmatched. This CDR3 is CASSFNRGRRDNEQFF. The CDR3 DNA is TGTGCCAGCAGTTTTAACAGGGGGCGACGGGACAATGAGCAGTTCTTC.

This clonotype was seen many times. The rearrangement joins TRBV20-1 to TRBJ1-1, with D tentatively TRBD1 (5 bases). The germline V gene has CDR1 DFQATT and CDR2 SNEGSKA (reference sequence). The CDR3 runs 13 residues. V dropped 5 bases and J dropped 1 base, with 11 bases sitting between them. CDR3 DNA sequence: TGCAGTGCTTACGAAACAGGGAACACTGAAGCTTTCTTT. It is translated as CSAYETGNTEAFF.

The chain carries TRBV20-1 and TRBJ2-1, with D possibly TRBD1 on 5 matching bases. Trimming left V 0 bases short and J 13 bases short, with 16 bases between. Germline assignment: CDR1 DFQATT and CDR2 SNEGSKA (reference sequence). The length of the CDR3 is 13 residues. CDR3 sequence (DNA): TGCAGTGCTAGAGATGCCCCCAGGGCTGTCCAGTTCTTC. The encoded protein is CSARDAPRAVQFF.

This clonotype was seen many times. This rearrangement joins TRBV20-1 to TRBJ1-1; D might be TRBD1 (6 bases). CDR3 size: 12 residues. Per germline, CDR1 DFQATT and CDR2 SNEGSKA (reference sequence). The germline V and J ends were trimmed by 6 bases and 2 bases, with 10 bases remaining between them. The CDR3 sequence is CSARTDNTEAFF. Here the CDR3 DNA reads TGCAGTGCCCGGACAGATAACACTGAAGCTTTCTTT.

Many counts were recorded for this clonotype. V usage is TRBV28 and J usage is TRBJ2-1, with 10 bases fitting TRBD2. The CDR3 extends over 15 amino acids. V was clipped by 7 bases and J by 7 bases; unmatched bases: 10. Germline V lookup: CDR1 MDHEN, CDR2 SYDVKM. The CDR3 sequence is CASTPSGRAGNEQFF. The CDR3 nucleotides read TGTGCCAGCACCCCGAGCGGGAGGGCCGGGAATGAGCAGTTCTTC.

This clonotype was found many times. V is TRBV29-1 and J is TRBJ2-7; 8 bases are shared with TRBD2. This CDR3 comprises 15 residues. V dropped 4 bases and J dropped 2; count of bases not matched to a gene: 10. Per germline, CDR1 SQVTM and CDR2 ANQGSEA. The CDR3, as DNA: TGCAGCGTTGTTGTGGGAGACGGGGGGGCCTACGAGCAGTACTTC. Translated, it gives CSVVVGDGGAYEQYF.

This clonotype was seen repeatedly, ten times or more. The CDR3 nucleotides read TGTGCCAGCAGCCTCGGTTCGGCGGGGGTGGGGACCCAGTACTTC. Translation gives CASSLGSAGVGTQYF. The gene calls are TRBV3-1 and TRBJ2-5; 7 bases align to TRBD2. With 4 bases clipped from V and 7 bases from J, the junction kept 12 bases outside the gene matches. Per the germline V gene, CDR1 is LGHDT and CDR2 is YNNKEL (reference sequence). The CDR3 spans 15 residues.

This clonotype has ten or more counts. J is TRBJ1-5 and V is TRBV5-1; D is unclear. Germline values: CDR1 SGHRS, CDR2 YFSETQ. Trimming removed 2 bases at V and 4 bases at J, with 10 bases between. The CDR3 extends over 14 amino acids. The CDR3: CASSLDGPNQPQHF. DNA of the CDR3: TGCGCCAGCAGCTTAGATGGACCTAATCAGCCCCAGCATTTT.

This clonotype was detected ten times or more. The chain couples TRBV6-2 or TRBV6-3 to TRBJ1-1, with D perhaps TRBD1 (5 bases). The CDR3 sequence is 13 residues long. The germline gives CDR1 MNHEY, CDR2 SVGEGT. The V gene lost 2 bases and the J gene lost 8 bases, with 12 bases spanning the gap. CDR3 sequence: CASSYPTAVEAFF. CDR3 bases: TGTGCCAGCAGTTACCCGACAGCAGTCGAAGCTTTCTTT.

The chain employs TRBV27 and TRBJ2-2; tentatively, D is TRBD2 (5 bases). The CDR3 has 15 residues. V was cut by 3 bases and J by 2 bases, with 10 bases left in between. Germline V CDR1 and CDR2: MNHEY, SMNVEV (reference sequence). DNA for the CDR3: TGTGCCAGCAGTTTCGAGGGAAGAAACACCGGGGAGCTGTTTTTT. It specifies CASSFEGRNTGELFF.

This clonotype occurred many times. This chain links TRBV10-1 with TRBJ2-3; tentative D call: TRBD2 (6 bases). The CDR3 sequence is 15 residues long. Trimming removed 4 bases from V and 1 base from J, with 12 bases in between. Germline loops: CDR1 WNHNN, CDR2 SYGVQD (reference sequence). Here the CDR3 reads CASSAGEGGTDTQYF. CDR3 DNA sequence: TGCGCCAGCAGTGCGGGGGAAGGGGGCACAGATACGCAGTATTTT.

As for this clonotype: A read error may be the cause here, since a much bigger clone is one base away. The CDR3: CASSPGGSYNEQYF. The CDR3 nucleotides read TGTGCCAGCAGCCCGGGAGGCTCCTACAATGAGCAGTACTTC. The rearrangement joins TRBV28 to TRBJ2-7; 7 bases match TRBD2. The germline gives CDR1 MDHEN, CDR2 SYDVKM. The J segment lost 7 bases and the V segment lost 6 bases, leaving 12 bases of the junction unmatched. CDR3 length equals 14 residues.

V is TRBV3-1 and J is TRBJ1-6; 7 positions match TRBD1. Per germline, CDR1 LGHDT and CDR2 YNNKEL (reference sequence). With V trimmed by 2 bases and J by 10 bases, 5 bases remained unmatched. The CDR3 is 14 residues long. The DNA for the CDR3 is TGTGCCAGCAGCCAAACAGGGGTGAGCTCACCCCTCCACTTT. This codes for CASSQTGVSSPLHF.

This clonotype occurred many times. V gene TRBV5-1 combines with J gene TRBJ1-4; 8 bases align to TRBD1. J gave up 8 bases and V 3 bases, and 3 bases lay outside the gene matches. Germline assignment: CDR1 SGHRS and CDR2 YFSETQ. The CDR3 has 13 residues. CDR3 amino acids: CASSSDREEKLFF. The CDR3 DNA follows: TGCGCCAGCAGCTCGGACAGGGAGGAAAAACTGTTTTTT.

The rearrangement uses TRBV4-2 and TRBJ1-1; 7 bases map to TRBD1. CDR1 and CDR2 from the germline V gene are LGHNA and YNFKEQ. Trimming took 5 bases from V and 3 from J; bases not matched to a gene: 6. The CDR3 is made up of 14 amino acids. In DNA, the CDR3 is TGTGCCAGCAGCACCCGGAGGGGGCACACTGAAGCTTTCTTT. Protein sequence: CASSTRRGHTEAFF.

This clonotype was detected ten times or more. For the CDR3, the DNA is TGTGCCACTGACCCGGGACAGGGGAGCCAGCCCCAGCATTTT. This gives the protein CATDPGQGSQPQHF. The chain combines TRBV15 with TRBJ1-5; 10 nucleotides line up with TRBD1. Germline V gene sequence: CDR1 LNHNV, CDR2 YYDKDF (reference sequence). The V and J ends lost 9 bases and 7 bases, in that order; junction bases with no gene match: 9. There are 14 residues in the CDR3.